These 4 T cell receptor beta chains originate from one sample sequenced in a study of T cell responses to AZD1222 COVID-19 vaccine. Clones were read by immunoSEQ multiplex PCR, and TCRdb kept only the in-frame ones, dropping some. Of about 130,000 clones listed, just over 85% are singletons. The sample in question was peripheral blood, obtained on day 0 of AZD1222 vaccination. The receptors derive from an adult in good health.

V usage is TRBV4-3 and J usage is TRBJ1-2, with TRBD1 matching over 7 bases. Germline CDR1 is LGHNA and CDR2 is YSLEER. The CDR3 length is 16 residues. With 0 bases clipped from V and 8 bases from J, the junction kept 12 bases outside the gene matches. In DNA form, the CDR3 reads TGCGCCAGCAGCCAAGATTTTCCTAGACAGGGTAAAGGCTACACCTTC. This translates into CASSQDFPRQGKGYTF.

The rearrangement links TRBV27 to TRBJ1-2; D unresolved. V lost 0 bases and J lost 7, with 9 bases in between. The CDR3 length is 13 residues. Germline V gene sequence: CDR1 MNHEY, CDR2 SMNVEV (reference sequence). The CDR3 DNA reads as TGTGCCAGCAGTTTATCGTTGGGGAGTGGCTACACCTTC. It encodes CASSLSLGSGYTF.

The chain is built from TRBV4-3 and TRBJ2-3; D uncertain. V shed 4 bases and J shed 0 bases, with 8 bases lying between them. CDR3 length equals 14 residues. Germline V gene sequence: CDR1 LGHNA, CDR2 YSLEER. Here the CDR3 reads CASSLPDSTDTQYF. For the CDR3, the DNA is TGCGCCAGCAGCCTACCGGACAGCACAGATACGCAGTATTTT.

This chain joins TRBV18 and TRBJ1-5; D gene unclear. The CDR3 spans 13 residues. Germline V gene data show CDR1 as KGHSH and CDR2 as LQKENI. The V gene lost 0 bases and the J gene lost 9 bases, with 9 bases spanning the gap. The CDR3, as DNA: TGTGCCAGCTCACCACCTTCCGGGTCGCCCCAGCATTTT. This gives the protein CASSPPSGSPQHF.